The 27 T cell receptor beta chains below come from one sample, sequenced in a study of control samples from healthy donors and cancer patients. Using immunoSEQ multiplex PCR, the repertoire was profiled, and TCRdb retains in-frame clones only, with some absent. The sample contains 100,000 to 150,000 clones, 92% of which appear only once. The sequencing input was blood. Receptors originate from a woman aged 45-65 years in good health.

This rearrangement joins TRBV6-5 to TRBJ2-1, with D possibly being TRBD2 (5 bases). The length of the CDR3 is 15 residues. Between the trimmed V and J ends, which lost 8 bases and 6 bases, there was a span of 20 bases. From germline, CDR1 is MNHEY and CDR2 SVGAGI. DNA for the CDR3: TGTGCCAGCGCAACCCAAGGGCTAGCTTTCAATGAGCAGTTCTTC. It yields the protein CASATQGLAFNEQFF.

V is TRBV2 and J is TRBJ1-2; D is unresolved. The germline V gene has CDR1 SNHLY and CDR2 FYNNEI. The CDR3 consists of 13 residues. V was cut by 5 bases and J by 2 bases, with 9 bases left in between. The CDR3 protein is CASSPQLNYGYTF. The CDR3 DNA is TGTGCCAGCAGTCCACAGTTAAACTATGGCTACACCTTC.

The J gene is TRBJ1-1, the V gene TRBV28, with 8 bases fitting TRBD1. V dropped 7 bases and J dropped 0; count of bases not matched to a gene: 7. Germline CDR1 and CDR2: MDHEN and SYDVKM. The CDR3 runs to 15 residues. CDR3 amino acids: CASTLRQGMNTEAFF. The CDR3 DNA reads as TGTGCCAGCACCCTTCGACAGGGGATGAACACTGAAGCTTTCTTT. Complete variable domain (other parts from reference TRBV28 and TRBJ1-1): DVKVTQSSRYLVKRTGEKVFLECVQDMDHENMFWYRQDPGLGLRLIYFSYDVKMKEKGDIPEGYSVSREKKERFSLILESASTNQTSMYLCASTLRQGMNTEAFFGQGTRLTVV.

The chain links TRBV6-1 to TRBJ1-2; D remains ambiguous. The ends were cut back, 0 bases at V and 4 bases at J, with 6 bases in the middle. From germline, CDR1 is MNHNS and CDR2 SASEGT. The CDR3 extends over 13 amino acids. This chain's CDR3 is CASSEARFYGYTF. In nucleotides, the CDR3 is TGTGCCAGCAGTGAAGCGCGGTTCTATGGCTACACCTTC.

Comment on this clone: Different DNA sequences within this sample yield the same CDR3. Here the CDR3 reads CASRWDLTSWTEAFF. CDR3 coding DNA: TGTGCCAGTAGATGGGACCTTACTTCTTGGACTGAAGCTTTCTTT. V usage is TRBV19 and J usage is TRBJ1-1; the D gene is possibly TRBD1 (5 bases). The germline V gene encodes CDR1 LNHDA and CDR2 SQIVND (reference sequence). Trimming took off 6 bases at V and 5 bases at J, with 19 bases between the two ends. This CDR3 is 15 amino acids long. The full variable domain, with the rest looked up from reference TRBV19 and TRBJ1-1, is DGGITQSPKYLFRKEGQNVTLSCEQNLNHDAMYWYRQDPGQGLRLIYYSQIVNDFQKGDIAEGYSVSREKKESFPLTVTSAQKNPTAFYLCASRWDLTSWTEAFFGQGTRLTVV.

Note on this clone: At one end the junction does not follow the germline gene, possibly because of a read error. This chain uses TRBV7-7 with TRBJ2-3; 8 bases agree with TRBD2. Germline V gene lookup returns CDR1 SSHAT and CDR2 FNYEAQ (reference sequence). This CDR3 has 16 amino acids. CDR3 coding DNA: TGTGCTAGCAGCTTAGGGGCTGGACTAGCTACAGATACGCAGTATTTT. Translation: CASSLGAGLATDTQYF.

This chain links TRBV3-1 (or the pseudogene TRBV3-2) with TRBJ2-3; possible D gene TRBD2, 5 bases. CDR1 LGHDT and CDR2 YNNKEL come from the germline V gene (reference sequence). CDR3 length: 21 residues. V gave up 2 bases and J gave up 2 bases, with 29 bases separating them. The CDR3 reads CASSQLIPQTGRLSPTDTQYF. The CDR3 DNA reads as TGTGCCAGCAGCCAACTAATTCCCCAAACGGGGAGATTAAGCCCCACAGATACGCAGTATTTT.

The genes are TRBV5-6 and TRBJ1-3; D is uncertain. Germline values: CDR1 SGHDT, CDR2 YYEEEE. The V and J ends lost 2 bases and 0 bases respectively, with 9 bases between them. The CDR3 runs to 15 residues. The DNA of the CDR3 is TGTGCCAGCAGCTTCCCGGCAGGCTCTGGAAACACCATATATTTT. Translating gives CASSFPAGSGNTIYF.

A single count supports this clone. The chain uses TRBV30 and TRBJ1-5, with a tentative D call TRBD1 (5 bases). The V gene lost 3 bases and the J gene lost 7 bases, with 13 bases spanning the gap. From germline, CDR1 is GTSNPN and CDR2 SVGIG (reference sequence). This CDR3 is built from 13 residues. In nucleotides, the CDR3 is TGTGCCTGGAGGCTGTCTGAGGGGCAGCCCCAGCATTTT. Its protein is CAWRLSEGQPQHF. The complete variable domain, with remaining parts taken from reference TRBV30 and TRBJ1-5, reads SQTIHQWPATLVQPVGSPLSLECTVEGTSNPNLYWYRQAAGRGLQLLFYSVGIGQISSEVPQNLSASRPQDRQFILSSKKLLLSDSGFYLCAWRLSEGQPQHFGDGTRLSIL.

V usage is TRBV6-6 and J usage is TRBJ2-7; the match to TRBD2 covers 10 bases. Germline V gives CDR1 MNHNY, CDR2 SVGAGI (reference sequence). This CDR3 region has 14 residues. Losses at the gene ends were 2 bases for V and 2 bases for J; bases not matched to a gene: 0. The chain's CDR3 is CASSYTSGTYEQYF. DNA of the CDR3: TGTGCCAGCAGTTACACTAGCGGGACCTACGAGCAGTACTTC.

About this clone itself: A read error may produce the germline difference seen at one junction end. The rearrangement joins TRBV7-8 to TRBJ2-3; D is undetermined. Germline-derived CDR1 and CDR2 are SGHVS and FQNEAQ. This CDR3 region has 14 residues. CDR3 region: CASSLRSHTDAQYF. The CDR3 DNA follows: TGTGCCAGCAGCCTTCGTTCGCACACAGATGCGCAGTATTTT.

The CDR3 region is CASSNNRDGYTF. CDR3 DNA: TGTGCCAGCAGTAACAACAGGGATGGCTACACCTTC. The chain couples TRBV28 to TRBJ1-2; D may be TRBD1 (6 bases). Trimming left V 5 bases short and J 6 bases short, with 10 bases between. The CDR3 covers 12 residues. Per germline, CDR1 MDHEN and CDR2 SYDVKM.

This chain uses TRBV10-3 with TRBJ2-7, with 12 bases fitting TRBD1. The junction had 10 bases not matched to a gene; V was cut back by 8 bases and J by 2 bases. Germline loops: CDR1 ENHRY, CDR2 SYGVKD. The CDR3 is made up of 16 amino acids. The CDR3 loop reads CAIGLEGTGGPYEQYF. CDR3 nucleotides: TGTGCCATCGGTCTCGAAGGGACAGGGGGCCCCTACGAGCAGTACTTC.

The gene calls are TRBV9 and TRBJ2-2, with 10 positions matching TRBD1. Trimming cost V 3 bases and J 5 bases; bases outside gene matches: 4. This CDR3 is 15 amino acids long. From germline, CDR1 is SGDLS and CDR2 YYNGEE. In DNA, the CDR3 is TGTGCCAGCAGCGGGGGGGGACAGGGGACCGGGGAGCTGTTTTTT. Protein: CASSGGGQGTGELFF.

CDR3 DNA sequence: TGTGCCAGCAGCCCAGGGGACAGGGGGCTGGAAAAACTGTTTTTT. This sequence encodes CASSPGDRGLEKLFF. The V and J genes are TRBV7-9 and TRBJ1-4; 12 bases are shared with TRBD1. V was clipped by 5 bases and J by 8 bases; unmatched bases: 6. This CDR3 has 15 residues. Germline CDR1 SEHNR, CDR2 FQNEAQ (reference sequence).

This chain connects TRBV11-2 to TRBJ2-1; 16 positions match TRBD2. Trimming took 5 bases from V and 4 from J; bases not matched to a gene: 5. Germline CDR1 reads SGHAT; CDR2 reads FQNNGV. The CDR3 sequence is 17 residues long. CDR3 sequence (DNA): TGTGCCAGCAGCCGGGGACTAGCGGGGGGGATATACAATGAGCAGTTCTTC. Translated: CASSRGLAGGIYNEQFF.

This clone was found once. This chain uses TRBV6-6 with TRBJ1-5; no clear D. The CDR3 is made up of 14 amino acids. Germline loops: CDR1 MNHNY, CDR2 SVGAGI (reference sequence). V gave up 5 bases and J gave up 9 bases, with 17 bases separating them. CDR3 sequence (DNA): TGTGCCAGCAGTACCGACAAATTACGTGGGCCCCAGCATTTT. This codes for CASSTDKLRGPQHF.

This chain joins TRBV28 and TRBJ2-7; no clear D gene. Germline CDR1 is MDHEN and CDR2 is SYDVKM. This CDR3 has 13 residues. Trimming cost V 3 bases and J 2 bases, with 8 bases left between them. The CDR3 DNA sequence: TGTGCCAGCAGTTTTTCCCAGGCCTACGAGCAGTACTTC. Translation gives CASSFSQAYEQYF.

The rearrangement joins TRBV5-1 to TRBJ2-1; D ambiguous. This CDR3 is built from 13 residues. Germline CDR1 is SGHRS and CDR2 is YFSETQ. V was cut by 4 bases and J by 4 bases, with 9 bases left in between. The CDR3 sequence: CASSILQYNEQFF. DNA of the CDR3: TGCGCCAGCAGCATATTACAGTACAATGAGCAGTTCTTC.

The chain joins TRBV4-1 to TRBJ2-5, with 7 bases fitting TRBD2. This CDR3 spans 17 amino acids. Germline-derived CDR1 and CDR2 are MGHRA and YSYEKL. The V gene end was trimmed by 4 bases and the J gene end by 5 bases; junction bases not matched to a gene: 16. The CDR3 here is CASSLYAVGGFVETQYF. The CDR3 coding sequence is TGCGCCAGCAGCCTGTACGCGGTGGGGGGGTTTGTGGAGACCCAGTACTTC.

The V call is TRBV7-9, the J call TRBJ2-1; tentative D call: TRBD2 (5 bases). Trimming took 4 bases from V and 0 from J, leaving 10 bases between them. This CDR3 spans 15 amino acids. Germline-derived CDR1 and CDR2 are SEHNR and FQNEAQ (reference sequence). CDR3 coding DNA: TGTGCCAGCAGCTGGGTGGGGAGCTCCTACAATGAGCAGTTCTTC. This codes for CASSWVGSSYNEQFF.

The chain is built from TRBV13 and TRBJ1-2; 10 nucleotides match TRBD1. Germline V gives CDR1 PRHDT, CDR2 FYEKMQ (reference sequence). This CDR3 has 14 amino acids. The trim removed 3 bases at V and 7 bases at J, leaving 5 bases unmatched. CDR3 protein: CASSFGQGVSGYTF. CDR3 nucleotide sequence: TGTGCCAGCAGCTTTGGACAGGGGGTGAGTGGCTACACCTTC.

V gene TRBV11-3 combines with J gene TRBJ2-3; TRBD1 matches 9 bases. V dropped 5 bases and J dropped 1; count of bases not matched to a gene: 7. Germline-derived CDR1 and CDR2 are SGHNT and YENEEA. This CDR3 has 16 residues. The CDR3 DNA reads TGTGCCAGCAGCCCAAGACAGGGGGTAGGCACAGATACGCAGTATTTT. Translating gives CASSPRQGVGTDTQYF.

The CDR3 bases are TGTGCCAGCAGTAGCTGGGGGGGGGCCAATCAGCCCCAGCATTTT. Translated, it gives CASSSWGGANQPQHF. The chain links TRBV6-2 or TRBV6-3 to TRBJ1-5; tentative D call: TRBD1 (6 bases). The CDR3 length is 15 residues. V lost 5 bases, J lost 3 bases, and 14 bases lay in between. Looked up from germline, CDR1 is MNHEY and CDR2 is SVGEGT.

The CDR3 loop reads CASSLGLRNTGELFF. The CDR3 nucleotides read TGTGCCAGCAGCTTAGGGTTGAGGAACACCGGGGAGCTGTTTTTT. The J gene is TRBJ2-2, the V gene TRBV11-2; D remains ambiguous. The CDR3 totals 15 residues. Germline CDR1 and CDR2: SGHAT and FQNNGV. V lost 1 base and J 1 base, leaving 7 bases between the germline ends.

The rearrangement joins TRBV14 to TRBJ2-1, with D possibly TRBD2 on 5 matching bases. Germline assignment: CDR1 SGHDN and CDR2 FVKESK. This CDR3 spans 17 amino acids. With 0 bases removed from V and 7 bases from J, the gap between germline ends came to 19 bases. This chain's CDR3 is CASSQDPPTDRRNEQFF. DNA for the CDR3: TGTGCCAGCAGCCAAGATCCTCCGACGGACCGGAGGAATGAGCAGTTCTTC.

The CDR3 loop is CAWSGTSGIVIYEQYF. CDR3 bases: TGTGCCTGGAGCGGGACTAGCGGGATAGTCATCTACGAGCAGTACTTC. The rearrangement joins TRBV30 to TRBJ2-7; 13 bases line up with TRBD2. The CDR3 has 16 residues. V dropped 3 bases and J dropped 3; count of bases not matched to a gene: 8. Germline assignment: CDR1 GTSNPN and CDR2 SVGIG (reference sequence). The variable domain in full, with the rest retrieved from reference TRBV30 and TRBJ2-7, is SQTIHQWPATLVQPVGSPLSLECTVEGTSNPNLYWYRQAAGRGLQLLFYSVGIGQISSEVPQNLSASRPQDRQFILSSKKLLLSDSGFYLCAWSGTSGIVIYEQYFGPGTRLTVT.